Below are 10 T cell receptor beta chains sequenced from a single sample in a study of CD8 T cells in Susac syndrome (dated by TCRdb to between 2018 and 2020). Library prep was done by the immunoSEQ multiplex PCR assay. RNA was extracted with the RNeasy kit and about 0.5 to 1 ug was reverse transcribed using random hexamers. TCRdb redid the processing of the public reads, applying fastp at Q25 and MiXCR, and retained in-frame beta chains. Merged by CDR3 protein, the rows form single entries marked with the most common genes and DNA. For this sample there are under 200,000 distinct CDR3 sequences; 75% to 95% appear just once. Of the sample, 0.075% to 0.095% is held by the ten largest clones. Sequencing input: CD4+ T cells from PBMCs. The receptors shown here come from a human donor with Susac syndrome.

The chain uses TRBV12-3 or TRBV12-4 and TRBJ2-3; unclear D gene. The V and J ends lost 6 bases and 2 bases respectively, with 9 bases between them. The CDR3 is made up of 13 amino acids. The CDR3 DNA follows: TGTGCCAGCAGCACACAAGTCACAGATACGCAGTATTTT. It codes for CASSTQVTDTQYF.

The CDR3 DNA sequence: TGTGCCAGCAGCCAATTAAGACTAGCTCGGAATGAGCAGTTCTTC. This codes for CASSQLRLARNEQFF. The gene calls are TRBV14 and TRBJ2-1; TRBD2 matches 7 bases. The V gene end was trimmed by 2 bases and the J gene end by 7 bases; junction bases not matched to a gene: 8. From germline, CDR1 is SGHDN and CDR2 FVKESK. The CDR3 consists of 15 residues.

This chain connects TRBV29-1 to TRBJ2-7; D not certain. This CDR3 contains 12 residues. CDR1 and CDR2 from the germline V gene are SQVTM and ANQGSEA. The V end was cut by 4 bases, the J end by 2 bases, with 9 bases between. Here the CDR3 DNA reads TGCAGCGTTGGGCCTAGGGCCTACGAGCAGTACTTC. Its translation: CSVGPRAYEQYF.

The chain joins TRBV20-1 to TRBJ1-4; D may be TRBD1 (6 bases). The CDR3 loop spans 12 amino acids. V was shortened by 3 bases and J by 8 bases, with 10 bases between the two germline ends. Germline CDR1 DFQATT, CDR2 SNEGSKA (reference sequence). The CDR3 here is CSARYGQEKLFF. Written as DNA, the CDR3 is TGCAGTGCTAGGTACGGACAGGAAAAACTGTTTTTT.

This clonotype has a single count. The J gene is TRBJ2-7, the V gene TRBV4-1, with D tentatively TRBD2 (6 bases). V lost 0 bases to trimming and J lost 0 bases, with 21 bases between them. Germline CDR1 reads MGHRA; CDR2 reads YSYEKL. This CDR3 is 19 amino acids long. The CDR3 here is CASSQDFGSGRDFSYEQYF. CDR3 in DNA: TGCGCCAGCAGCCAAGACTTCGGTAGCGGTAGAGACTTCTCCTACGAGCAGTACTTC.

This clonotype was detected a few times. The chain carries TRBV7-2 and TRBJ2-1; D is tentatively TRBD1 or TRBD2 (5 bases each). The germline V gene has CDR1 SGHTA and CDR2 FQGNSA. V was shortened by 3 bases and J by 8 bases, with 20 bases between the two germline ends. The CDR3 extends over 16 amino acids. In nucleotides, the CDR3 is TGTGCCAGCAGCTTTCGCCGGGACCCGGATGGCGATGAGCAGTTCTTC. This encodes CASSFRRDPDGDEQFF.

This clonotype was recorded only once. This chain uses TRBV6-5 with TRBJ2-1; D is unclear. The CDR3 consists of 14 residues. Germline V gives CDR1 MNHEY, CDR2 SVGAGI. V lost 5 bases and J 4 bases, leaving 12 bases between the germline ends. In DNA, the CDR3 is TGTGCCAGCAGTAGCGCCGTGGCGTACAATGAGCAGTTCTTC. Translation: CASSSAVAYNEQFF.

This chain joins TRBV20-1 and TRBJ2-3, with D tentatively TRBD2 (5 bases). This CDR3 is 15 amino acids long. Trimming stripped 1 base from V and 2 bases from J, with 13 bases between. The germline gives CDR1 DFQATT, CDR2 SNEGSKA (reference sequence). The CDR3 nucleotides are TGCAGTGCTAGAGGAGGTAGCGCGACCACAGATACGCAGTATTTT. Protein sequence: CSARGGSATTDTQYF.

This chain joins TRBV5-1 and TRBJ2-5; D not resolved. The CDR3 extends over 13 amino acids. CDR1 SGHRS and CDR2 YFSETQ come from the germline V gene. Deletions cut 1 base from V and 8 bases from J, with 12 bases between. The CDR3, as DNA: TGCGCCAGCAGCTTGCCCCTCGGAGAAACCCAGTACTTC. Amino acid sequence: CASSLPLGETQYF.

This chain uses TRBV20-1 with TRBJ2-2; 10 nucleotides line up with TRBD2. J lost 0 bases, V lost 5 bases, and 3 bases had no gene match. Germline values: CDR1 DFQATT, CDR2 SNEGSKA (reference sequence). CDR3 length: 15 amino acids. The CDR3 DNA reads as TGCAGTGCTCCCGGACTAGCGGCGAACACCGGGGAGCTGTTTTTT. Encoded protein: CSAPGLAANTGELFF.